These 28 T cell receptor beta chains were sequenced from one sample in a study of T cells after posttransplantation cyclophosphamide. Measured with immunoSEQ multiplex PCR; TCRdb has only the in-frame clones, and not every one. The sample has some 50,000 clones, none seen only once. Sequenced input: PBMCs. Receptors originate from a man aged 35 to 55 in good health, CMV-negative, and a related stem cell transplant donor.

This clone was seen at least ten times. The chain joins TRBV15 to TRBJ2-7; 7 nucleotides align to TRBD1. V shed 3 bases and J 0 bases; nucleotides not matched to a gene: 5. Germline assignment: CDR1 LNHNV and CDR2 YYDKDF (reference sequence). The length of the CDR3 is 15 residues. This chain's CDR3 is CATSRGQLSSYEQYF. The CDR3 DNA follows: TGTGCCACCAGCAGGGGACAGTTAAGCTCCTACGAGCAGTACTTC.

This clone was seen ten or more times. This chain uses TRBV9 with TRBJ2-7, with 10 positions matching TRBD1. This CDR3 has 15 residues. V lost 0 bases and J lost 3; bases outside the gene matches: 3. The germline CDR1 and CDR2 sequences are SGDLS and YYNGEE. The CDR3, as DNA: TGTGCCAGCAGCGTAGAGGGGACAGGGGACTACGAGCAGTACTTC. Its translation is CASSVEGTGDYEQYF.

In its sample, this clone was seen many times. V usage is TRBV27 and J usage is TRBJ1-2; 10 nucleotides align to TRBD1. CDR3 length equals 14 residues. Germline V gene lookup returns CDR1 MNHEY and CDR2 SMNVEV (reference sequence). Trimming at V came to 8 bases and at J to 8 bases, leaving 11 bases not matched to a gene. This CDR3 reads CASGTGTGAWGYTF. The CDR3 nucleotides read TGTGCCAGCGGGACCGGGACAGGGGCATGGGGCTACACCTTC.

This clone appeared many times. The chain employs TRBV6-1 and TRBJ2-1; TRBD2 agrees at 14 bases. The length of the CDR3 is 15 residues. Trimming at V came to 4 bases and at J to 7 bases, leaving 3 bases not matched to a gene. Germline loops: CDR1 MNHNS, CDR2 SASEGT. The CDR3 DNA is TGTGCCAGCAGTGGGGGACTAGCGGGAGTTAATGAGCAGTTCTTC. Its translation: CASSGGLAGVNEQFF.

This clone was recorded at least ten times. CDR3 nucleotides: TGTGCCAGCAGCTTTTCTTCGACAGGCGCCTTCTCTGGAAACACCATATATTTT. Translated, it gives CASSFSSTGAFSGNTIYF. The rearrangement uses TRBV7-9 and TRBJ1-3, with a possible D match to TRBD1 (6 bases). The germline V gene has CDR1 SEHNR and CDR2 FQNEAQ (reference sequence). V dropped 3 bases and J dropped 0 bases, with 18 bases sitting between them. There are 18 residues in the CDR3.

This clone was counted at least ten times. The genes are TRBV29-1 and TRBJ2-7, with 7 nucleotides matching TRBD2. The CDR3 runs to 13 residues. The trim removed 4 bases at V and 0 bases at J, leaving 3 bases unmatched. The germline V gene encodes CDR1 SQVTM and CDR2 ANQGSEA. CDR3 nucleotide sequence: TGCAGCGTTGTGTCTAGCGGCTCCTACGAGCAGTACTTC. It codes for CSVVSSGSYEQYF.

This clone was observed many times. J is TRBJ2-3 and V is TRBV28, with D perhaps matching TRBD2 (6 bases). The CDR3 extends over 15 amino acids. Germline V CDR1 and CDR2: MDHEN, SYDVKM. The V end was cut by 9 bases, the J end by 2 bases, with 18 bases between. The CDR3: CASKPGGATTDTQYF. CDR3 DNA: TGTGCCAGTAAGCCAGGAGGGGCAACCACAGATACGCAGTATTTT.

This clone was counted many times. The chain recombines TRBV18 with TRBJ2-5, with TRBD1 matching 8 bases. V lost 0 bases, J lost 4 bases, and 4 bases stayed unmatched. The CDR3 is 15 residues long. Germline V gives CDR1 KGHSH, CDR2 LQKENI. CDR3 residues: CASSPPGQGRETQYF. The CDR3 region has the DNA TGTGCCAGCTCACCACCCGGACAGGGTAGAGAGACCCAGTACTTC.

The sample holds many counts of this clone. The chain employs TRBV9 and TRBJ2-5, with TRBD2 as a possible D gene (5 bases). Germline lookup yields CDR1 SGDLS and CDR2 YYNGEE. This CDR3 spans 17 amino acids. Trimming left V 0 bases short and J 4 bases short, with 19 bases between. CDR3 bases: TGTGCCAGCAGCGTAGGACCCCCGGCGTTGGCGGGAGAGACCCAGTACTTC. As protein: CASSVGPPALAGETQYF.

This clone was seen ten or more times. The rearrangement links TRBV5-1 to TRBJ2-5, with TRBD1 as a possible D gene (6 bases). CDR3 size: 16 residues. V was shortened by 0 bases and J by 5 bases, with 17 bases between the two germline ends. Germline lookup yields CDR1 SGHRS and CDR2 YFSETQ. The CDR3, as DNA: TGCGCCAGCAGCTTGGTCATGCAGGGGCGCATGGAGACCCAGTACTTC. Protein sequence: CASSLVMQGRMETQYF. The full variable domain, in which reference TRBV5-1 and TRBJ2-5 provide the parts outside the CDR3, is KAGVTQTPRYLIKTRGQQVTLSCSPISGHRSVSWYQQTPGQGLQFLFEYFSETQRNKGNFPGRFSGRQFSNSRSEMNVSTLELGDSALYLCASSLVMQGRMETQYFGPGTRLLVL.

This clone was counted many times. V gene TRBV30 combines with J gene TRBJ2-7; TRBD1 agrees at 7 bases. The germline gives CDR1 GTSNPN, CDR2 SVGIG (reference sequence). After removal of 0 bases from V and 4 bases from J, the junction contained 3 bases not matched to a gene. The CDR3 loop spans 13 amino acids. CDR3 amino acids: CAWSVQGVYEQYF. The CDR3 nucleotides are TGTGCCTGGAGTGTGCAGGGGGTGTACGAGCAGTACTTC.

This clone was detected ten times or more. V usage is TRBV6-4 and J usage is TRBJ1-5; D call uncertain. The CDR3 sequence is 13 residues long. Germline lookup yields CDR1 MRHNA and CDR2 SNTAGT. V gave up 0 bases and J gave up 6 bases, with 6 bases separating them. The CDR3 DNA follows: TGTGCCAGCAGTGACTCGAGGGTTCAGCCCCAGCATTTT. This translates into CASSDSRVQPQHF.

Ten or more counts support this clone. The chain combines TRBV10-3 with TRBJ2-7, with D possibly matching TRBD2 (5 bases). Germline V lookup: CDR1 ENHRY, CDR2 SYGVKD. V gave up 3 bases and J gave up 6 bases, with 15 bases separating them. The CDR3 covers 14 residues. This chain's CDR3 is CAISEVGEGLEQYF. CDR3 coding DNA: TGTGCCATCAGTGAAGTCGGGGAAGGACTCGAGCAGTACTTC.

This clone was counted many times. The rearrangement joins TRBV7-9 to TRBJ2-5, with D maybe TRBD1 (5 bases). V shed 5 bases and J shed 1 base, with 11 bases lying between them. The CDR3 is 14 residues long. Germline CDR1 reads SEHNR; CDR2 reads FQNEAQ (reference sequence). This chain's CDR3 is CASSAVGAQETQYF. CDR3 nucleotide sequence: TGTGCCAGCAGCGCCGTAGGGGCCCAAGAGACCCAGTACTTC.

Many counts were recorded for this clone. This chain uses TRBV6-1 with TRBJ1-2; perhaps TRBD1 as D (5 bases). V was shortened by 4 bases and J by 3 bases, with 12 bases between the two germline ends. The germline V gene has CDR1 MNHNS and CDR2 SASEGT. CDR3 length: 14 residues. CDR3: CASSVREEHYGYTF. CDR3 sequence (DNA): TGTGCCAGCAGTGTCAGGGAAGAGCACTATGGCTACACCTTC.

This clone occurred many times. DNA for the CDR3: TGTGCCAGCAGCTTTCCGGGACTAGCGAGAGCCAATGAGCAGTTCTTC. It encodes CASSFPGLARANEQFF. The chain recombines TRBV11-1 with TRBJ2-1; 10 positions match TRBD2. Trimming cost V 3 bases and J 6 bases; bases outside gene matches: 8. Per the germline V gene, CDR1 is SGHAT and CDR2 is FQDESV (reference sequence). CDR3 size: 16 residues.

This clone was counted many times. V usage is TRBV28 and J usage is TRBJ1-5; 7 nucleotides match TRBD1. CDR3 size: 18 residues. V shed 1 base, J shed 0 bases, and the junction held 9 bases outside the gene matches. Germline values: CDR1 MDHEN, CDR2 SYDVKM. DNA of the CDR3: TGTGCCAGCAGTTTATCTGTCAGACAGGGCTTTAGCAATCAGCCCCAGCATTTT. Protein product: CASSLSVRQGFSNQPQHF.

This clone was counted ten times or more. J is TRBJ2-3 and V is TRBV9; 9 bases map to TRBD1. J lost 2 bases, V lost 4 bases, and 11 bases had no gene match. Per germline, CDR1 SGDLS and CDR2 YYNGEE. The CDR3 is made up of 17 amino acids. CDR3 protein: CASSTKRTGASTDTQYF. DNA of the CDR3: TGTGCCAGCAGCACCAAACGGACAGGGGCATCCACAGATACGCAGTATTTT.

This clone was observed many times. The V and J genes are TRBV27 and TRBJ1-2, with 10 bases matching TRBD1. The CDR3 sequence is 15 residues long. V trimming: 4 bases; J trimming: 7 bases; junction bases outside the gene matches: 9. The V gene's germline CDR1 is MNHEY and CDR2 SMNVEV (reference sequence). The CDR3 spells CASSSPGQGRSGYTF. The CDR3 nucleotides read TGTGCCAGCAGTTCACCGGGACAGGGGAGATCTGGCTACACCTTC.

This clone was seen repeatedly, ten times or more. This chain joins TRBV5-1 and TRBJ1-3; tentatively, D is TRBD1 (6 bases). Between the trimmed V and J ends, which lost 4 bases and 3 bases, there was a span of 14 bases. The CDR3 is 15 residues long. Germline CDR1 is SGHRS and CDR2 is YFSETQ. The CDR3, as DNA: TGCGCCAGCAGCCCGGGAAGAGGGGGTGGAAACACCATATATTTT. Translating it yields CASSPGRGGGNTIYF.

This clone was observed many times. This sequence joins TRBV9 and TRBJ2-3; 7 positions agree with TRBD1. Trimming cost V 4 bases and J 2 bases; bases outside gene matches: 10. Looked up from germline, CDR1 is SGDLS and CDR2 is YYNGEE. The CDR3 contains 16 residues. The CDR3 loop is CASSPHWTGYTDTQYF. DNA of the CDR3: TGTGCCAGCAGCCCCCATTGGACAGGCTACACAGATACGCAGTATTTT.

This clone was counted many times. A junction end diverges from the germline sequence, so it may reflect a read error. CDR3 region: CASGLVRGGVDWDF. CDR3 bases: TGTGCTAGTGGTTTGGTAAGGGGGGGGGTAGATTGGGACTTC. The chain couples TRBV12-5 to TRBJ2-7; a weak D match, TRBD2 (7 bases). Germline V gene data show CDR1 as LGHNT and CDR2 as FRNRAP. The CDR3 is made up of 14 amino acids.

This chain uses TRBV25-1 with TRBJ2-1, with TRBD1 identical over 11 bases. V shed 5 bases, J shed 5 bases, and the junction held 8 bases outside the gene matches. Germline CDR1 is MGHDK and CDR2 is SYGVNS. The CDR3 sequence is 16 residues long. The chain's CDR3 is CASSYSGTGGHNEQFF. In DNA, the CDR3 is TGTGCCAGCAGTTATTCCGGGACAGGGGGTCACAATGAGCAGTTCTTC. The full variable domain, completed using reference TRBV25-1 and TRBJ2-1, is EADIYQTPRYLVIGTGKKITLECSQTMGHDKMYWYQQDPGMELHLIHYSYGVNSTEKGDLSSESTVSRIRTEHFPLTLESARPSHTSQYLCASSYSGTGGHNEQFFGPGTRLTVL.

This clone appeared many times. The V and J genes are TRBV11-2 and TRBJ1-1; weak D call: TRBD1 (5 bases). Germline CDR1 SGHAT, CDR2 FQNNGV. V lost 3 bases and J lost 3, with 11 bases in between. CDR3 length: 14 residues. The CDR3 spells CASSFGAGDTEAFF. The CDR3 DNA is TGTGCCAGCAGCTTTGGGGCTGGGGACACTGAAGCTTTCTTT.

This chain joins TRBV27 and TRBJ1-6, with D perhaps TRBD1 (6 bases). Germline lookup yields CDR1 MNHEY and CDR2 SMNVEV (reference sequence). CDR3 length: 14 amino acids. V lost 3 bases and J 6 bases, leaving 9 bases between the germline ends. CDR3 bases: TGTGCCAGCAGTTTGGACAGAATTAATTCACCCCTCCACTTT. This translates into CASSLDRINSPLHF.

There are many counts of this clone. CDR3 in DNA: TGTGCCAGTAGTAAACCGGGACAAGGCTACTCGGGCCTAAGCTCCTACAATGAGCAGTTCTTC. As protein: CASSKPGQGYSGLSSYNEQFF. This rearrangement joins TRBV19 to TRBJ2-1; weak D call: TRBD1 (6 bases). CDR3 size: 21 residues. Trimming removed 4 bases at V and 0 bases at J, with 28 bases between. Germline V CDR1 and CDR2: LNHDA, SQIVND (reference sequence).

In this sample, this clone turned up many times. The rearrangement links TRBV19 to TRBJ2-1, with 7 positions matching TRBD2. Per the germline V gene, CDR1 is LNHDA and CDR2 is SQIVND (reference sequence). The CDR3 extends over 15 amino acids. The V gene end was trimmed by 3 bases and the J gene end by 7 bases; junction bases not matched to a gene: 9. In nucleotides, the CDR3 is TGTGCCAGTAGTATTATGGGGGAGGGCCAGAATGAGCAGTTCTTC. Translation gives CASSIMGEGQNEQFF.

This clone was recorded at least ten times. The V call is TRBV10-3, the J call TRBJ2-5; perhaps TRBD2 as D (6 bases). Trimming took 0 bases from V and 2 from J, leaving 10 bases between them. The CDR3 length is 15 residues. CDR1 ENHRY and CDR2 SYGVKD come from the germline V gene. The CDR3 here is CAISESDSGQETQYF. The CDR3 nucleotides are TGTGCCATCAGTGAGTCAGACAGCGGGCAAGAGACCCAGTACTTC.